This T cell receptor beta chain originates from a study of T cell repertoires in cytomegalovirus infection. Study-wide context: Indications came from public TCR beta signatures; they pointed to CMV infection and to a matching HLA type.

This clonotype showed up just a few times. Its target is not known. Whole-study findings and limits: HLA-C-restricted CMV clonotypes gave the most frequent clonotype in two of eight donors.

Germline V gene data show CDR1 as MNHEY and CDR2 as SVGAGI. The V end was cut by 2 bases, the J end by 6 bases, with 11 bases between. The CDR3 sequence is 13 residues long. One entry per CDR3 protein results from TCRdb running MiXCR on the reads. The sample yields about 530,000 distinct CDR3 sequences, about 26% seen once. This chain connects TRBV6-5 to TRBJ2-7; D perhaps matches TRBD2 (5 bases). The source is a human donor in good health (CMV status not recorded). Some clones in this sample may be carry-over from other donors' samples. Input material: PBMCs. The CDR3 nucleotides read TGTGCCAGCAGTTACCGAACTAGATCCGAGCAGTACTTC. As protein: CASSYRTRSEQYF.